This TCR beta chain is drawn from a study of blood T cell repertoires in COVID-19. Overall study context: Nucleic acid was either cDNA or gDNA, and it came from T cells, B-cell-depleted T cells, or PBMCs.

This clone was recorded once. How the authors handled the data: Using reference gene primer amplification, nucleated cell counts were estimated. The method was immunoSEQ multiplex PCR; TCRdb's version includes in-frame clones alone and lacks a portion of them. From that table come the V and J calls and clone size; the DNA was used to work out D and trimming. Counted here are about 120,000 clones, about 89% occurring once; the ten biggest clones make up 15% to 20%. The clonotype was recovered from a human donor with acute or convalescent COVID-19. The donor label of this sample is uncertain. The sequenced material came from peripheral blood.

CDR3 residues: CASSIQQPYTGELFF. The CDR3 coding sequence is TGTGCCAGTAGTATACAACAGCCCTACACCGGGGAGCTGTTTTTT. The chain combines TRBV19 with TRBJ2-2; D unresolved. V was pared by 2 bases and J by 3 bases, with 10 bases between. The CDR3 length is 15 residues. Germline-derived CDR1 and CDR2 are LNHDA and SQIVND (reference sequence).